The present T cell receptor beta chain was sequenced within a study of cytomegalovirus exposure and HLA in healthy donors. Study in general: Unique TCRs from HLA-typed donors, approximately 80 million of them, were held in an early data release.

This CDR3 spans 14 amino acids. CDR1 is SGHTA and CDR2 is FQGTGA in the germline V gene. V was clipped by 2 bases and J by 4 bases, with 11 bases between them. PCR amplification relied on 60 Vbeta primers (plus 13 Jbeta primers). Assay: immunoSEQ multiplex PCR; the TCRdb copy retains only in-frame clones and omits some. The table lists 130,000 or so clones, around 59% of them singletons. The study's findings and limits: In a later analysis, HLA-C alleles had the fewest associated TCRs, DRB1 alleles the most.

As regards this clone: Its antigen is not identified.

Material: PBMCs. This receptor was taken from a male donor in good health and CMV-seronegative. The chain has TRBV7-3 and TRBJ1-1; D is undetermined. CDR3 in amino acids: CASSLDREGTEAFF. The CDR3, as DNA: TGTGCCAGCAGCTTAGACCGGGAGGGCACTGAAGCTTTCTTT. The whole variable domain, remainder taken from reference TRBV7-3 and TRBJ1-1, is GAGVSQTPSNKVTEKGKYVELRCDPISGHTALYWYRQSLGQGPEFLIYFQGTGAADDSGLPNDRFFAVRPEGSVSTLKIQRTERGDSAVYLCASSLDREGTEAFFGQGTRLTVV.